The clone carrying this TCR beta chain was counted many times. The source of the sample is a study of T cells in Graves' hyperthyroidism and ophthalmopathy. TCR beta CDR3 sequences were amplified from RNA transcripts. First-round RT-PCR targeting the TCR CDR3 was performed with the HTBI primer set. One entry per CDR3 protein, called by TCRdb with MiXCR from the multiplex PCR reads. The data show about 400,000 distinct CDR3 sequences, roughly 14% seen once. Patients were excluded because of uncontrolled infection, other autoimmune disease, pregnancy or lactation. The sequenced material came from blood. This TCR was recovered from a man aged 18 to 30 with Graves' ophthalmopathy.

As DNA, the CDR3 is TGTGCCAGCAGCCCAACAGGGTGGCAAGATACGCAGTATTTT. It is translated as CASSPTGWQDTQYF. The V call is TRBV7-3, the J call TRBJ2-3; possible D gene TRBD1, 6 bases. Germline V gives CDR1 SGHTA, CDR2 FQGTGA. This CDR3 is 14 amino acids long. V shed 5 bases and J shed 5 bases, with 14 bases lying between them.